The 22 T cell receptor beta chains below come from one sample, sequenced in a study of molecular identifiers for immune sequencing clone quantification. One entry per CDR3 protein, called by TCRdb with MiXCR from the PCR reads. The profile covers approximately 670,000 distinct CDR3 sequences, with 15% to 20% appearing a single time and approximately 0.9% taken by the ten largest. Sample: naive CD8+ T cells from blood, with Jurkat cell RNA spiked in. Subset defined: FACS-sorted CD8+CD4-CCR7+CD45RA+ naive T cells. All receptors come from a human donor in good health. Some libraries in this study had Jurkat cell RNA spiked in.

The sample holds many counts of this clonotype. The gene calls are TRBV2 and TRBJ1-1; D call uncertain. The V and J ends lost 0 bases and 6 bases respectively, with 11 bases between them. Germline-derived CDR1 and CDR2 are SNHLY and FYNNEI. CDR3 length equals 14 residues. This chain's CDR3 is CASSEALGYSEAFF. Here the CDR3 DNA reads TGTGCCAGCAGTGAAGCGTTGGGGTACTCTGAAGCTTTCTTT.

This clonotype has a count of ten or more. The chain is built from TRBV19 and TRBJ2-7; 11 nucleotides agree with TRBD1. The germline V gene encodes CDR1 LNHDA and CDR2 SQIVND (reference sequence). With 5 bases clipped from V and 4 bases from J, the junction kept 7 bases outside the gene matches. This CDR3 region has 15 residues. CDR3 region: CASSVGQGALYEQYF. CDR3 DNA sequence: TGTGCCAGTAGTGTCGGACAGGGGGCTCTGTACGAGCAGTACTTC.

This clonotype was detected many times. The chain employs TRBV7-9 and TRBJ2-7; the match to TRBD2 covers 9 bases. The CDR3 runs 14 residues. J was trimmed by 2 bases and V by 6 bases; bases with no gene match: 5. Germline CDR1 and CDR2: SEHNR and FQNEAQ (reference sequence). In nucleotides, the CDR3 is TGTGCCAGCAGTGGACTAGCGATAACCTACGAGCAGTACTTC. This encodes CASSGLAITYEQYF.

This clonotype was detected a few times. The chain employs TRBV4-2 and TRBJ2-1; D is unclear. The germline gives CDR1 LGHNA, CDR2 YNFKEQ. This CDR3 has 15 amino acids. V shed 3 bases and J shed 5 bases, with 14 bases lying between them. The CDR3 nucleotides are TGTGCCAGCAGCCATGCTACCGACCCAGACAATGAGCAGTTCTTC. Translation: CASSHATDPDNEQFF.

At least ten counts were recorded for this clonotype. The chain recombines TRBV25-1 with TRBJ2-7; no clear D gene. The CDR3 is 11 residues long. Germline V gene lookup returns CDR1 MGHDK and CDR2 SYGVNS. V dropped 4 bases and J dropped 3 bases, with 4 bases sitting between them. CDR3 in amino acids: CASSAVYEQYF. DNA of the CDR3: TGTGCCAGCAGTGCAGTCTACGAGCAGTACTTC.

This clonotype was seen many times. This chain joins TRBV30 and TRBJ1-2, with D tentatively TRBD1 (5 bases). In germline, CDR1 is GTSNPN, CDR2 SVGIG (reference sequence). This CDR3 has 13 residues. V was pared by 3 bases and J by 8 bases, with 16 bases between. In DNA, the CDR3 is TGTGCCTGGAGAGAGGACACCGATATCGGCTACACCTTC. Translating it yields CAWREDTDIGYTF.

The chain joins TRBV12-5 to TRBJ2-5; perhaps TRBD2 as D (5 bases). The germline V gene encodes CDR1 LGHNT and CDR2 FRNRAP. The CDR3 spans 13 residues. The ends were cut back, 6 bases at V and 5 bases at J, with 13 bases in the middle. DNA of the CDR3: TGTGCTAGTGGCCACGGGATGGAGGAGACCCAGTACTTC. Residues: CASGHGMEETQYF.

In this sample, this clonotype turned up once. The CDR3 sequence is CASSISLAGLDEQFF. DNA for the CDR3: TGTGCCAGTAGTATATCACTAGCGGGTCTCGATGAGCAGTTCTTC. The V call is TRBV19, the J call TRBJ2-1; the match to TRBD2 covers 9 bases. The length of the CDR3 is 15 residues. CDR1 and CDR2 (germline): LNHDA, SQIVND (reference sequence). J gave up 8 bases and V 2 bases, and 7 bases lay outside the gene matches.

The V gene is TRBV20-1, the J gene TRBJ2-7; the D gene is possibly TRBD2 (6 bases). The CDR3 spans 15 residues. The germline V gene encodes CDR1 DFQATT and CDR2 SNEGSKA (reference sequence). The V gene lost 5 bases and the J gene lost 3 bases, with 20 bases spanning the gap. The CDR3 spells CSAGTSERAIYEQYF. The CDR3, as DNA: TGCAGTGCTGGAACCTCTGAGCGGGCAATCTACGAGCAGTACTTC.

This clonotype was found many times. The genes are TRBV6-5 and TRBJ2-2, with D maybe TRBD2 (5 bases). V was cut by 0 bases and J by 5 bases, with 10 bases left in between. This CDR3 has 15 amino acids. The V gene's germline CDR1 is MNHEY and CDR2 SVGAGI. CDR3 protein: CASSYSAGGTGELFF. The DNA for the CDR3 is TGTGCCAGCAGTTACTCGGCAGGCGGGACCGGGGAGCTGTTTTTT.

This clonotype was seen many times. J is TRBJ2-3 and V is TRBV6-5; 10 bases fit TRBD2. The junction had 1 base not matched to a gene; V was cut back by 2 bases and J by 2 bases. The V gene's germline CDR1 is MNHEY and CDR2 SVGAGI. This CDR3 is 15 amino acids long. CDR3 nucleotide sequence: TGTGCCAGCAGTTACCTAGCGGGGGTCACAGATACGCAGTATTTT. It specifies CASSYLAGVTDTQYF.

This clonotype came up many times. V is TRBV27 and J is TRBJ1-2, with 8 bases aligning to TRBD1. Germline V gives CDR1 MNHEY, CDR2 SMNVEV (reference sequence). The CDR3 length is 13 residues. The V gene end was trimmed by 6 bases and the J gene end by 6 bases; junction bases not matched to a gene: 6. In DNA form, the CDR3 reads TGTGCCAGCAGACCGGGACAGGCTCATGGCTACACCTTC. Encoded protein: CASRPGQAHGYTF.

There are a few counts of this clonotype. This may be a read error: a much more frequent sequence differs by one nucleotide. The chain recombines TRBV29-1 with TRBJ2-5; D remains ambiguous. Germline V gene data show CDR1 as SQVTM and CDR2 as ANQGSEA. This CDR3 is 10 amino acids long. The CDR3 nucleotides read TGCGGCGTTGATTCCGAGACCCAGTACTTC. This codes for CGVDSETQYF. The entire variable domain, with the rest obtained from reference TRBV29-1 and TRBJ2-5, is as follows: SAVISQKPSRDICQRGTSLTIQCQVDSQVTMMFWYRQQPGQSLTLIATANQGSEATYESGFVIDKFPISRPNLTFSTLTVSNMSPEDSSIYLCGVDSETQYFGPGTRLLVL.

This clonotype occurred a few times. The chain is built from TRBV4-3 and TRBJ2-3; D gene unclear. This CDR3 region has 14 residues. Germline V gene data show CDR1 as LGHNA and CDR2 as YSLEER. Deletions cut 6 bases from V and 3 bases from J, with 13 bases between. CDR3 sequence (DNA): TGCGCCAGCAGTCCCCAGTGGGGTACAGATACGCAGTATTTT. Amino acid sequence: CASSPQWGTDTQYF.

In its sample, this clonotype was seen a few times. The rearrangement links TRBV9 to TRBJ1-6; 8 bases are a match to TRBD1. The CDR3 covers 17 residues. V lost 0 bases, J lost 10 bases, and 12 bases stayed unmatched. CDR1 is SGDLS and CDR2 is YYNGEE in the germline V gene. The CDR3 sequence is CASSVGGPDRAGSPLHF. The CDR3 bases are TGTGCCAGCAGCGTAGGGGGACCGGACAGGGCGGGATCACCCCTCCACTTT.

This chain's CDR3 is CAISEGTGFDNEQFF. The CDR3 DNA reads TGTGCCATCAGTGAAGGGACAGGGTTTGACAATGAGCAGTTCTTC. The rearrangement joins TRBV10-3 to TRBJ2-1, with 9 bases fitting TRBD1. V gave up 3 bases and J gave up 5 bases; unmatched junction bases: 5. The CDR3 sequence is 15 residues long. The germline gives CDR1 ENHRY, CDR2 SYGVKD.

This clonotype has ten or more counts. The chain joins TRBV7-6 to TRBJ1-4, with 8 bases lining up with TRBD1. The V segment lost 3 bases and the J segment 2 bases; nucleotides outside the gene matches: 5. This CDR3 comprises 16 residues. CDR1 and CDR2 from the germline V gene are SGHVS and FNYEAQ. In nucleotides, the CDR3 is TGTGCCAGCAGCTTGCGGTACAGGGGGACTAATGAAAAACTGTTTTTT. Residues: CASSLRYRGTNEKLFF. Looking up the rest from reference TRBV7-6 and TRBJ1-4 gives the full variable domain: GAGVSQSPRYKVTKRGQDVALRCDPISGHVSLYWYRQALGQGPEFLTYFNYEAQQDKSGLPNDRFSAERPEGSISTLTIQRTEQRDSAMYRCASSLRYRGTNEKLFFGSGTQLSVL.

V gene TRBV12-3 or TRBV12-4 combines with J gene TRBJ1-2; no definite D call. The CDR3 is 18 amino acids. The V end lost 2 bases, the J end lost 3 bases, and 22 bases lay between the germline ends. CDR3 nucleotide sequence: TGTGCCAGCAGTTTAAATGATGTAGTGCTTGTCGGTGACTATGGCTACACCTTC. This codes for CASSLNDVVLVGDYGYTF.

Many counts were recorded for this clonotype. The V call is TRBV6-2 or TRBV6-3, the J call TRBJ2-7, with a possible D match to TRBD2 (6 bases). The CDR3 has 13 residues. Trimming removed 11 bases at V and 4 bases at J, with 18 bases between. Germline V gives CDR1 MNHEY, CDR2 SVGEGT. CDR3 region: CAQHGGHAYEQYF. CDR3 DNA: TGTGCCCAGCACGGGGGTCATGCGTACGAGCAGTACTTC.

In the case of this clonotype: Just one base apart from a much larger clone, this may be a read error. CDR3 amino acids: CASGGGQHYTDTQYF. In nucleotides, the CDR3 is TGTGCCAGCGGCGGGGGACAGCATTACACAGATACGCAGTATTTT. The chain joins TRBV7-9 to TRBJ2-3; D may be TRBD1 or TRBD2 (7 bases each). The ends were cut back, 8 bases at V and 2 bases at J, with 17 bases in the middle. Germline V gene sequence: CDR1 SEHNR, CDR2 FQNEAQ (reference sequence). This CDR3 comprises 15 residues.

This clonotype showed up just a few times. The chain links TRBV9 to TRBJ2-1; D is unresolved. Germline CDR1 SGDLS, CDR2 YYNGEE. Between the trimmed V and J ends, which lost 0 bases and 6 bases, there was a span of 4 bases. This CDR3 spans 12 amino acids. The CDR3 DNA is TGTGCCAGCAGCGTAGACGGCAATGAGCAGTTCTTC. Protein sequence: CASSVDGNEQFF.

This sequence joins TRBV7-3 and TRBJ2-7, with 9 bases identical to TRBD2. CDR1 SGHTA and CDR2 FQGTGA come from the germline V gene. Trimming cost V 6 bases and J 2 bases; bases outside gene matches: 5. This CDR3 has 14 amino acids. CDR3 sequence reads: CASRRREGTYEQYF. In DNA form, the CDR3 reads TGTGCCAGCAGGCGGCGGGAGGGAACCTACGAGCAGTACTTC. The full variable domain, its missing parts supplied by reference TRBV7-3 and TRBJ2-7, is GAGVSQTPSNKVTEKGKYVELRCDPISGHTALYWYRQSLGQGPEFLIYFQGTGAADDSGLPNDRFFAVRPEGSVSTLKIQRTERGDSAVYLCASRRREGTYEQYFGPGTRLTVT.